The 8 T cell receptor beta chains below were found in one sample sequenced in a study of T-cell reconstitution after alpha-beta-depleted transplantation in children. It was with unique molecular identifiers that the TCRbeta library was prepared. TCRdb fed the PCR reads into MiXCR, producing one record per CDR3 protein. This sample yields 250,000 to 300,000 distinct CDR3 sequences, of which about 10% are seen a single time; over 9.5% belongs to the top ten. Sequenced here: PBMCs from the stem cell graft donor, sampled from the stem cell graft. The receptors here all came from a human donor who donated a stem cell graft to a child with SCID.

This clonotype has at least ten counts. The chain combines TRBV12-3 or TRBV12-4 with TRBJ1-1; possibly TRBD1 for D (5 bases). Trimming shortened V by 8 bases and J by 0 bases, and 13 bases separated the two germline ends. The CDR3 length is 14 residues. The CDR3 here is CASEKRGMNTEAFF. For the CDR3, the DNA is TGTGCCAGCGAGAAGAGGGGCATGAACACTGAAGCTTTCTTT.

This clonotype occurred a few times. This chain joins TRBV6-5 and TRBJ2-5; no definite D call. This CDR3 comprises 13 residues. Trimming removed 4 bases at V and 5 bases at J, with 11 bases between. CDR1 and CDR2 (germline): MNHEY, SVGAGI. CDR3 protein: CASSSWEGETQYF. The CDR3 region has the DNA TGTGCCAGCAGTTCTTGGGAAGGGGAGACCCAGTACTTC.

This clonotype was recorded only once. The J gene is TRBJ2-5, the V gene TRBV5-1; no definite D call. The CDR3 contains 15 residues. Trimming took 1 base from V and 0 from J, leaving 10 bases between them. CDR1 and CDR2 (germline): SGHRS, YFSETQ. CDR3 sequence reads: CASSLFFGDQETQYF. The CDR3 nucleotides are TGCGCCAGCAGCTTGTTCTTTGGGGACCAAGAGACCCAGTACTTC.

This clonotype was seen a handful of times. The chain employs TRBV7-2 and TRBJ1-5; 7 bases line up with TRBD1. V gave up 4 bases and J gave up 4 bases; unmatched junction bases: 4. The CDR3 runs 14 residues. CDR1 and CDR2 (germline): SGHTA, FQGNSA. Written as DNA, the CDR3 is TGTGCCAGCAGCTCCCAGGGGGGAAATCAGCCCCAGCATTTT. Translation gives CASSSQGGNQPQHF.

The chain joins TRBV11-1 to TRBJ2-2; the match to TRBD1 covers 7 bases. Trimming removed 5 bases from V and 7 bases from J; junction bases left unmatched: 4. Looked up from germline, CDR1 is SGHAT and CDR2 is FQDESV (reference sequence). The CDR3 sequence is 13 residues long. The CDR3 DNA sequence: TGTGCCAGCAGCAGACAGGGTATCGGGGAGCTGTTTTTT. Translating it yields CASSRQGIGELFF.

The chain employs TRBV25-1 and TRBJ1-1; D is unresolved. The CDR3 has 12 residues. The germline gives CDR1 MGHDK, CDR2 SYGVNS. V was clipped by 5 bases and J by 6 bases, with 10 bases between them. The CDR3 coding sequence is TGTGCCAGCAGTTTAACCGGACCTGAAGCTTTCTTT. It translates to CASSLTGPEAFF.

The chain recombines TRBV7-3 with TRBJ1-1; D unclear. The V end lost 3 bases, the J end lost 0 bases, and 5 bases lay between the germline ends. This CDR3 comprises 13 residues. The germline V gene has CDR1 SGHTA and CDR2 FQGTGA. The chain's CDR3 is CASSFLLNTEAFF. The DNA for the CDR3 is TGTGCCAGCAGCTTTTTGTTGAACACTGAAGCTTTCTTT.

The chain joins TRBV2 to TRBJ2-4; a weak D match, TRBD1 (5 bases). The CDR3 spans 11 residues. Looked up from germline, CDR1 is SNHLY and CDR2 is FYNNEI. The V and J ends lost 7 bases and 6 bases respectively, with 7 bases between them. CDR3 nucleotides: TGTGCCAGCAACGACAGAAACATTCAGTACTTC. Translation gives CASNDRNIQYF.